The rows below give T cell receptor beta chains drawn from one sample of a study of T cell responses to AZD1222 COVID-19 vaccine. Data came from immunoSEQ multiplex PCR; TCRdb stores just in-frame clones and leaves some out. The data hold about 130,000 clones, with less than 95% observed a single time. The specimen comprised peripheral blood, sampled on day 0 of AZD1222 vaccination. Receptor source: an adult in good health. Both conserved end residues are part of each CDR3. D genes are given only for firm matches. The size field is filled for only some rows; it gives once, few, many or a size class.

clone size	V gene	CDR3 length	D gene	J gene	CDR3 protein	CDR3 DNA
.	TRBV11-2	17	.	TRBJ1-3	CASSLQVDRSSGNTIYF	TGTGCCAGCAGCCTCCAGGTAGACAGGAGCTCTGGAAACACCATATATTTT
few	TRBV6-5	15	TRBD1	TRBJ1-5	CASRQGQGSNQPQHF	TGTGCCAGCAGACAGGGACAGGGAAGCAATCAGCCCCAGCATTTT
.	TRBV11-2	12	.	TRBJ1-1	CASSLGGFESFF	TGTGCCAGCAGCTTAGGAGGGTTTGAGTCTTTCTTT
.	TRBV7-2	16	TRBD1	TRBJ1-4	CASSLSRQGLKEKLFF	TGTGCCAGCAGCTTATCCAGACAGGGGTTAAAAGAAAAACTGTTTTTT
.	TRBV7-9	15	.	TRBJ2-1	CASSRILDSDNEQFF	TGTGCCAGCAGCCGGATTTTGGACAGCGACAATGAGCAGTTCTTC
.	TRBV4-3	16	.	TRBJ1-5	CASSQEAGERFQPQHF	TGCGCCAGCAGCCAAGAGGCGGGGGAACGGTTCCAGCCCCAGCATTTT
.	TRBV4-3	16	.	TRBJ2-3	CASSQDGTLATDTQYF	TGCGCCAGCAGCCAAGATGGTACGCTCGCCACAGATACGCAGTATTTT
.	TRBV18	12	.	TRBJ2-1	CASSPDHNEQFF	TGTGCCAGCTCACCGGACCACAATGAGCAGTTCTTC
.	TRBV19	13	TRBD1	TRBJ2-3	CASSDRGTDTQYF	TGTGCCAGTAGTGACAGGGGCACAGATACGCAGTATTTT
.	TRBV29-1	12	.	TRBJ1-2	CSVEGPGGGYTF	TGCAGCGTTGAAGGTCCGGGGGGAGGCTACACCTTC
.	TRBV12-3/TRBV12-4	13	.	TRBJ1-5	CASSLQRNQPQHF	TGTGCCAGCAGCCTTCAGAGGAATCAGCCCCAGCATTTT
.	TRBV30	15	TRBD1	TRBJ1-3	CAWGRTGTSGNTIYF	TGTGCCTGGGGGAGGACAGGGACCTCTGGAAACACCATATATTTT
.	TRBV7-2	14	TRBD2	TRBJ2-7	CASSLLAGNYEQYF	TGTGCCAGCAGCTTACTAGCGGGGAACTACGAGCAGTACTTC
.	TRBV6-1	17	.	TRBJ1-2	CASSEVSGAYHLYGYTF	TGTGCCAGCAGTGAAGTGTCGGGGGCCTATCACCTCTATGGCTACACCTTC
.	TRBV5-1	14	.	TRBJ1-4	CASSFVGGPEKLFF	TGCGCCAGCAGCTTTGTGGGCGGTCCTGAAAAACTGTTTTTT
.	TRBV7-8	16	TRBD1	TRBJ2-7	CASSPRVTGVVDEQYF	TGTGCCAGCAGCCCAAGGGTTACAGGGGTAGTCGACGAGCAGTACTTC
once	TRBV12-5	17	TRBD1	TRBJ1-4	CASGTGQGLWDGEKLFF	TGTGCTAGTGGGACGGGACAGGGGCTCTGGGATGGTGAAAAACTGTTTTTT
.	TRBV12-3/TRBV12-4	13	.	TRBJ1-6	CASKGLGNSPLHF	TGTGCCAGCAAAGGCCTGGGGAATTCACCCCTCCACTTT
.	TRBV4-2	13	.	TRBJ1-1	CASSQVRGPEAFF	TGTGCCAGCAGCCAGGTCCGGGGCCCTGAAGCTTTCTTT
.	TRBV4-2	16	.	TRBJ2-3	CASSPLGEKSTDTQYF	TGTGCCAGCAGCCCCCTCGGGGAGAAGAGCACAGATACGCAGTATTTT
.	TRBV12-3/TRBV12-4	11	.	TRBJ2-7	CASSFGEGQYF	TGTGCCAGCAGTTTTGGCGAAGGGCAGTACTTC
.	TRBV9	13	.	TRBJ1-2	CASSVNTNYGYTF	TGTGCCAGCAGCGTAAACACTAACTATGGCTACACCTTC
.	TRBV9	18	TRBD1	TRBJ1-6	CASSLEKETGGFGSPLHF	TGTGCCAGCAGCCTTGAAAAAGAGACAGGGGGCTTTGGTTCACCCCTCCACTTT
.	TRBV5-1	12	.	TRBJ1-1	CASSGTELEAFF	TGCGCCAGCAGCGGTACCGAGCTCGAAGCTTTCTTT
.	TRBV12-3/TRBV12-4	12	.	TRBJ1-1	CASSRDLAEAFF	TGTGCCAGCAGCCGGGACTTGGCTGAAGCTTTCTTT
.	TRBV4-3	15	.	TRBJ1-2	CASSEMGKTGYGYTF	TGCGCCAGCAGCGAGATGGGGAAAACTGGATATGGCTACACCTTC
.	TRBV27	16	.	TRBJ2-5	CAPRGPGEEPQETQYF	TGTGCCCCCAGAGGCCCTGGCGAAGAGCCTCAAGAGACCCAGTACTTC
.	TRBV11-2	18	.	TRBJ2-3	CASSFYGIRGGRTDTQYF	TGTGCCAGCAGCTTTTATGGGATAAGGGGGGGCCGAACAGATACGCAGTATTTT
once	TRBV7-9	14	.	TRBJ2-5	CASSLGAAQETQYF	TGTGCCAGCAGCTTAGGTGCAGCCCAAGAGACCCAGTACTTC
.	TRBV5-1	14	.	TRBJ2-7	CASSLGQPSYEQYF	TGCGCCAGCAGCTTGGGGCAGCCCTCCTACGAGCAGTACTTC
.	TRBV12-5	14	.	TRBJ1-4	CASGPREGREKLFF	TGTGCTAGTGGTCCCCGGGAGGGGAGGGAAAAACTGTTTTTT
.	TRBV4-3	14	.	TRBJ2-1	CASSPRGSYNEQFF	TGCGCCAGCAGCCCCCGGGGCTCCTACAATGAGCAGTTCTTC
.	TRBV7-6	14	TRBD2	TRBJ2-5	CASSTGLLGETQYF	TGTGCCAGCAGTACGGGACTATTAGGAGAGACCCAGTACTTC
.	TRBV24-1	12	.	TRBJ1-6	CATSETDSPLHF	TGTGCCACCAGTGAAACGGATTCACCCCTCCACTTT
.	TRBV28	14	.	TRBJ1-1	CASSLSGGGSEAFF	TGTGCCAGCAGTTTATCGGGGGGCGGCTCTGAAGCTTTCTTT
once	TRBV6-5	15	.	TRBJ1-4	CASSYHRVGGEKLFF	TGTGCCAGCAGTTACCACAGGGTTGGGGGGGAAAAACTGTTTTTT
.	TRBV15	18	TRBD1	TRBJ2-2	CATSREWDRGANTGELFF	TGTGCCACCAGCAGAGAATGGGACAGGGGCGCGAACACCGGGGAGCTGTTTTTT
.	TRBV11-3	14	.	TRBJ1-1	CASSLAPGATEAFF	TGTGCCAGCAGCTTAGCCCCGGGGGCCACTGAAGCTTTCTTT
.	TRBV24-1	13	.	TRBJ1-1	CATSVGGITEAFF	TGTGCCACCAGTGTCGGGGGCATCACTGAAGCTTTCTTT
.	TRBV11-2	13	.	TRBJ2-7	CASSSGPSYEQYF	TGTGCCAGCAGCTCCGGGCCTTCCTACGAGCAGTACTTC
.	TRBV6-5	15	.	TRBJ2-7	CASRDTGTPSYEQYF	TGTGCCAGCAGAGATACCGGGACACCCTCCTACGAGCAGTACTTC
.	TRBV28	17	TRBD1	TRBJ1-1	CASSLWGPGQGPPEAFF	TGTGCCAGCAGTTTGTGGGGGCCGGGACAGGGGCCGCCTGAAGCTTTCTTT
few	TRBV6-1	13	.	TRBJ1-2	CASSDGTWQGCTF	TGTGCCAGCAGTGACGGTACCTGGCAGGGTTGTACCTTC
.	TRBV27	14	TRBD1	TRBJ1-2	CASSFSDRARGYTF	TGTGCCAGCAGTTTCTCCGACAGGGCTAGAGGCTACACCTTC
.	TRBV5-3	15	TRBD2	TRBJ2-2	CARSSPGLADGELFF	TGTGCCAGAAGCTCACCGGGACTAGCGGACGGGGAGCTGTTTTTT
.	TRBV19	14	.	TRBJ1-1	CASSSIGERTEAFF	TGTGCCAGTAGCTCTATAGGGGAACGCACTGAAGCTTTCTTT
.	TRBV7-8	17	TRBD2	TRBJ2-3	CASSLAGSGGSTDTQYF	TGTGCCAGCAGCTTAGCTGGCAGCGGGGGTAGCACAGATACGCAGTATTTT
.	TRBV7-2	13	.	TRBJ1-5	CASSLYGFQPQHF	TGTGCCAGCAGCTTATATGGGTTTCAGCCCCAGCATTTT
.	TRBV4-1	15	.	TRBJ1-1	CASSQTPRINTEAFF	TGCGCCAGCAGCCAAACACCCCGCATTAACACTGAAGCTTTCTTT
.	TRBV6-5	14	.	TRBJ1-3	CASSYRGRGNTIYF	TGTGCCAGCAGTTATCGGGGAAGGGGAAACACCATATATTTT
.	TRBV2	15	TRBD2	TRBJ2-1	CASSGGGRTYNEQFF	TGTGCCAGCAGCGGGGGGGGACGGACTTACAATGAGCAGTTCTTC
.	TRBV18	14	.	TRBJ2-1	CASSDRNTYNEQFF	TGTGCCAGCTCAGATCGCAATACTTACAATGAGCAGTTCTTC
.	TRBV7-2	12	.	TRBJ1-5	CASSLGGGAQHF	TGTGCCAGCAGCTTAGGGGGCGGGGCCCAGCATTTT
.	TRBV4-1	15	.	TRBJ2-2	CASSLFYSNTGELFF	TGCGCCAGCAGCCTTTTCTACAGCAACACCGGGGAGCTGTTTTTT
.	TRBV7-9	15	.	TRBJ2-1	CASSLIPFAYNEQFF	TGTGCCAGCAGCTTAATACCTTTCGCCTACAATGAGCAGTTCTTC